Each of the 10 T cell receptor beta chains below was sequenced from the same sample in a study of CD8+ T cells in alopecia areata. Isolated RNA was reverse transcribed into cDNA used as the sequencing template. TCRdb keeps only in-frame clones here, not all; method: immunoSEQ multiplex PCR. Among more than 100,000 clones listed, 45% to 60% were seen once. The sequencing input was CD4+ T cells sorted from blood. These receptors originate from a human donor in good health.

The chain couples TRBV25-1 to TRBJ1-1; weak D call: TRBD1 (5 bases). The CDR3 covers 13 residues. The V gene's germline CDR1 is MGHDK and CDR2 SYGVNS. V dropped 0 bases and J dropped 7 bases, with 9 bases sitting between them. This chain's CDR3 is CASSEYRASEAFF. CDR3 sequence (DNA): TGTGCCAGCAGTGAATACAGGGCTAGTGAAGCTTTCTTT.

The chain combines TRBV2 with TRBJ1-4; 7 bases are shared with TRBD1. This CDR3 comprises 13 residues. Germline trimming cut 2 bases from V and 13 bases from J; bases unmatched to any gene: 7. Germline loops: CDR1 SNHLY, CDR2 FYNNEI. CDR3: CASSERMTGILFF. The CDR3 DNA reads as TGTGCCAGCAGTGAAAGGATGACAGGGATACTGTTTTTT.

This clone was observed a handful of times. This rearrangement joins TRBV19 to TRBJ2-5; D gene unclear. The CDR3 runs 11 residues. Trimming shortened V by 6 bases and J by 3 bases, and 5 bases separated the two germline ends. The germline gives CDR1 LNHDA, CDR2 SQIVND (reference sequence). The CDR3: CASREEETQYF. The CDR3 region has the DNA TGTGCCAGTAGGGAAGAAGAGACCCAGTACTTC.

This clone occurred once. The rearrangement uses TRBV2 and TRBJ1-6; weak D call: TRBD1 (6 bases). V was trimmed by 7 bases and J by 10 bases, leaving 17 bases between them. CDR1 and CDR2 from the germline V gene are SNHLY and FYNNEI. The CDR3 sequence is 14 residues long. CDR3 nucleotides: TGTGCCAGCATTGGAACAGGGTCAAGATCACCCCTCCACTTT. Translated, it gives CASIGTGSRSPLHF.

V usage is TRBV7-2 and J usage is TRBJ1-4; 9 positions agree with TRBD1. CDR1 is SGHTA, CDR2 FQGNSA, per germline. The J segment lost 8 bases and the V segment lost 10 bases, leaving 5 bases of the junction unmatched. The CDR3 totals 12 residues. The CDR3 spells CATRTGDEKLFF. The DNA for the CDR3 is TGTGCCACCCGGACAGGGGACGAAAAACTGTTTTTT.

The CDR3: CASSYSTGIGETQYF. In DNA, the CDR3 is TGTGCCAGCAGTTACTCGACGGGGATAGGAGAGACCCAGTACTTC. The chain uses TRBV6-6 and TRBJ2-5, with a possible D match to TRBD2 (5 bases). Between the trimmed V and J ends, which lost 0 bases and 4 bases, there was a span of 12 bases. Germline V gene data show CDR1 as MNHNY and CDR2 as SVGAGI (reference sequence). The CDR3 totals 15 residues.

J is TRBJ1-1 and V is TRBV29-1; perhaps TRBD1 as D (5 bases). The CDR3 is 13 amino acids. The V gene lost 7 bases and the J gene lost 4 bases, with 16 bases spanning the gap. CDR1 and CDR2 (germline): SQVTM, ANQGSEA. CDR3 DNA: TGCAGCGGCGGTGGGGGAGGCGCCACTGAAGCTTTCTTT. Encoded protein: CSGGGGGATEAFF.

CDR3 DNA: TGTGCCAGCAGCTTAGGATCTTTGGGGGTTGATGGCTACACCTTC. It codes for CASSLGSLGVDGYTF. The V call is TRBV7-2, the J call TRBJ1-2; D is possibly TRBD1 (5 bases). V was cut by 1 base and J by 6 bases, with 15 bases left in between. CDR1 is SGHTA, CDR2 FQGNSA, per germline. The CDR3 contains 15 residues. The full variable domain, in which reference TRBV7-2 and TRBJ1-2 provide the parts outside the CDR3, is GAGVSQSPSNKVTEKGKDVELRCDPISGHTALYWYRQSLGQGLEFLIYFQGNSAPDKSGLPSDRFSAERTGGSVSTLTIQRTQQEDSAVYLCASSLGSLGVDGYTFGSGTRLTVV.

For this clone: The same CDR3 arises from other DNA sequences in this sample as well. The V gene is TRBV29-1, the J gene TRBJ1-1; D not certain. The V and J ends lost 5 bases and 2 bases respectively, with 12 bases between them. CDR3 length: 13 amino acids. Germline V gene data show CDR1 as SQVTM and CDR2 as ANQGSEA. CDR3 sequence reads: CSVRGVLNTEAFF. CDR3 nucleotide sequence: TGCAGCGTTCGCGGGGTGCTAAACACTGAAGCTTTCTTT.

The V and J genes are TRBV30 and TRBJ2-7, with TRBD2 matching over 8 bases. The germline gives CDR1 GTSNPN, CDR2 SVGIG (reference sequence). V dropped 1 base and J dropped 3; count of bases not matched to a gene: 11. This CDR3 contains 16 residues. CDR3 DNA: TGTGCCTGGAGTGGCCCTGAGCGGGGGCCCCGCTACGAGCAGTACTTC. Encoded protein: CAWSGPERGPRYEQYF.